This TCR beta chain emerged from a study of shared clonotypes between healthy human individuals. For sorted subsets, 150 to 200 ng DNA per replicate equaled about 30,000 T cell genomes. Profiled with immunoSEQ multiplex PCR; TCRdb holds only in-frame clones, not every one. The sample has 1.6 million or so clones, around 98.5% seen once; the top ten hold about 0.4%. About this clone itself: Other nucleotide sequences in the sample specify the same CDR3.

Material: naive CD4+ T cells sorted from blood. Subset specified: CD45RA+ positively selected. This clonotype was sampled from a man aged 30 to 45 in good health.

CDR3 in DNA: TGCGCCAGCAGCTTGGTTGCGGGAAACTACAATGAGCAGTTCTTC. Translating gives CASSLVAGNYNEQFF. The chain couples TRBV5-1 to TRBJ2-1; TRBD2 might be the D (6 bases). The germline V and J ends were trimmed by 0 bases and 3 bases, with 10 bases remaining between them. The CDR3 has 15 residues. Germline V gene data show CDR1 as SGHRS and CDR2 as YFSETQ.